Included here is one T cell receptor (beta chain) sequence, with context. This CDR3 is built from 14 residues. Germline V CDR1 and CDR2: SGHRS, YFSETQ. V shed 5 bases, J shed 6 bases, and the junction held 3 bases outside the gene matches. Here immunoSEQ multiplex PCR was the method, and the copy in TCRdb shows in-frame clones only, minus some. The table records fewer than 80,000 clones, more than 65% of them present only once. The source of the sample is a study of blood T cell repertoires in COVID-19. This receptor was obtained from a human donor in a cohort sampled during active COVID-19. The rearrangement uses TRBV5-1 and TRBJ2-1; 12 bases line up with TRBD1. Sequencing was done on a sample of peripheral blood. The CDR3 sequence: CASRGTGGLNEQFF. The CDR3 DNA follows: TGCGCCAGCAGGGGGACAGGGGGCCTCAATGAGCAGTTCTTC.